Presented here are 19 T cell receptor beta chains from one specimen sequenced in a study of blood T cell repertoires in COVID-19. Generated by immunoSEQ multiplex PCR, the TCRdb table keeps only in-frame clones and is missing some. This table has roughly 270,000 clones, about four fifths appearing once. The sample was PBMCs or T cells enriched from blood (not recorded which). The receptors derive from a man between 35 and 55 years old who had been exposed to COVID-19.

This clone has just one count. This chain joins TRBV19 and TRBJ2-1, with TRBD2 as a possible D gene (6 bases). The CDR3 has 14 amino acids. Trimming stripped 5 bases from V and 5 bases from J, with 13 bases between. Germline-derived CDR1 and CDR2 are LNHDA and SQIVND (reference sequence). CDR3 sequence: CASSFGGPHNEQFF. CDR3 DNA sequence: TGTGCCAGTAGTTTTGGAGGGCCCCACAATGAGCAGTTCTTC.

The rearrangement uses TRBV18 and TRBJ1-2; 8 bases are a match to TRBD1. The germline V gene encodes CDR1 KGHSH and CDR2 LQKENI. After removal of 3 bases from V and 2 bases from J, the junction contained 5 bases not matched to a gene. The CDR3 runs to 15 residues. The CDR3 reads CASSPVQGDNYGYTF. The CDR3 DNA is TGTGCCAGCTCACCCGTACAGGGGGACAACTATGGCTACACCTTC.

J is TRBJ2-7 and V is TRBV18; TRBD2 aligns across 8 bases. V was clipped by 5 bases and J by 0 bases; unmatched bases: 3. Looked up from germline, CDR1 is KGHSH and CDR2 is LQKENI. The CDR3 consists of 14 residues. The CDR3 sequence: CASSLSGSSYEQYF. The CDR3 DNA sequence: TGTGCCAGCTCATTAAGCGGGAGCTCCTACGAGCAGTACTTC.

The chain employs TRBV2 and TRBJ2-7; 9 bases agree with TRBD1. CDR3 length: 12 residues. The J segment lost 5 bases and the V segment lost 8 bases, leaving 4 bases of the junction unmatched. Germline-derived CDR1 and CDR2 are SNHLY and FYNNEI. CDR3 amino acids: CASGDRVNEQYF. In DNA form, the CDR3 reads TGTGCCAGCGGGGACAGGGTTAACGAGCAGTACTTC. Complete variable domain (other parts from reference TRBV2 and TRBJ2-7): EPEVTQTPSHQVTQMGQEVILRCVPISNHLYFYWYRQILGQKVEFLVSFYNNEISEKSEIFDDQFSVERPDGSNFTLKIRSTKLEDSAMYFCASGDRVNEQYFGPGTRLTVT.

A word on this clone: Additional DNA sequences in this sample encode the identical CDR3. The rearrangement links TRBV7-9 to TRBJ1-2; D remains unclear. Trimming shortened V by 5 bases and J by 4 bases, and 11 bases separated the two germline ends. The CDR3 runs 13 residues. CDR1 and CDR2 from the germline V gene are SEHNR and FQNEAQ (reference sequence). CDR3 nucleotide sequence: TGTGCCAGCAGCCCCAGTACGGGCTATGGCTACACCTTC. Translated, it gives CASSPSTGYGYTF.

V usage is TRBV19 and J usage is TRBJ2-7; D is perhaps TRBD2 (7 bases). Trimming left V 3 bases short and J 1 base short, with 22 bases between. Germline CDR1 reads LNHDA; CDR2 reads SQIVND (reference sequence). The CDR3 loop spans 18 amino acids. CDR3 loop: CASSIRGLAGPLSYEQYF. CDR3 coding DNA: TGTGCCAGTAGTATCAGGGGCTTAGCGGGCCCCCTTTCCTACGAGCAGTACTTC. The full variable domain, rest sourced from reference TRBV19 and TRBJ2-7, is DGGITQSPKYLFRKEGQNVTLSCEQNLNHDAMYWYRQDPGQGLRLIYYSQIVNDFQKGDIAEGYSVSREKKESFPLTVTSAQKNPTAFYLCASSIRGLAGPLSYEQYFGPGTRLTVT.

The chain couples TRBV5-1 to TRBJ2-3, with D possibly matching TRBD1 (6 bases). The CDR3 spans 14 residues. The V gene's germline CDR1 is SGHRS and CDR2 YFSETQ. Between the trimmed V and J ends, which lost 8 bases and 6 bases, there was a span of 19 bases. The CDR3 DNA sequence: TGCGCCAGTCAGCGCCAGGGGTTGGCGGATACGCAGTATTTT. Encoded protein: CASQRQGLADTQYF. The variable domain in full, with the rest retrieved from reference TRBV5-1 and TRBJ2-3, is KAGVTQTPRYLIKTRGQQVTLSCSPISGHRSVSWYQQTPGQGLQFLFEYFSETQRNKGNFPGRFSGRQFSNSRSEMNVSTLELGDSALYLCASQRQGLADTQYFGPGTRLTVL.

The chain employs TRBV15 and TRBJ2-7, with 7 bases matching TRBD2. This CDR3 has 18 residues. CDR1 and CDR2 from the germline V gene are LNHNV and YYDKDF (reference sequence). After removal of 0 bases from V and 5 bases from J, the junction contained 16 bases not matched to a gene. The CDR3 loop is CATSRESLVGGVIDEQYF. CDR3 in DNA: TGTGCCACCAGCAGAGAGTCCCTAGTGGGGGGGGTTATCGACGAGCAGTACTTC.

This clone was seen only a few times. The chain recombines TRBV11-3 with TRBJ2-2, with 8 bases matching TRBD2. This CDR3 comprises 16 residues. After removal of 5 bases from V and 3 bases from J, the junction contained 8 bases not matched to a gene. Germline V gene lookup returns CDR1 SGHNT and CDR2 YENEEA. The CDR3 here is CASSPGLVRHTGELFF. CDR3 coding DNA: TGTGCCAGCAGCCCGGGACTAGTTCGGCACACCGGGGAGCTGTTTTTT.

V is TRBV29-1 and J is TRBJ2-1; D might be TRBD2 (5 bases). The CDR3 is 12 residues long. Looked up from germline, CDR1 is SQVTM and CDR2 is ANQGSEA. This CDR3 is CSSDRDYNEQFF. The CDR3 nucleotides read TGCAGTTCAGACCGGGACTACAATGAGCAGTTCTTC.

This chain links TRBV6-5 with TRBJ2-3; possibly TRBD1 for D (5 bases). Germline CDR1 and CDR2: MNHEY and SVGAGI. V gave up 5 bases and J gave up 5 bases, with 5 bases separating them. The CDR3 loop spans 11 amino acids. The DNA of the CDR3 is TGTGCCAGCAGTAGGGGAGATACGCAGTATTTT. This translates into CASSRGDTQYF.

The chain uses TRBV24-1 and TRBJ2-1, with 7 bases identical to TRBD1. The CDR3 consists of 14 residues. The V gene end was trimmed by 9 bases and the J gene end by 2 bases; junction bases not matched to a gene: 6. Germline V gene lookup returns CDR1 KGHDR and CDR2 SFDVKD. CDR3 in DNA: TGTGCCACCGCAGACAGGGTTGCCTACAATGAGCAGTTCTTC. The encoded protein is CATADRVAYNEQFF.

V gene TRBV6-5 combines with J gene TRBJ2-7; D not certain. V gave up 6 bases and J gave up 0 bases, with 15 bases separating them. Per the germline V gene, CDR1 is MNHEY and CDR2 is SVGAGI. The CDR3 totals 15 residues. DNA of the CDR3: TGTGCCAGCAGAAAAAACACCGACATCTCCTACGAGCAGTACTTC. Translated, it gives CASRKNTDISYEQYF.

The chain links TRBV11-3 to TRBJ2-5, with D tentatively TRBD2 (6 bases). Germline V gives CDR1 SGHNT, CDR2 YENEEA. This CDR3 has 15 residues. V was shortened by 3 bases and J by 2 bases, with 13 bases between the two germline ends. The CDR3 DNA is TGTGCCAGCAGCTTGGATAGCGGACCTCAAGAGACCCAGTACTTC. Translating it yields CASSLDSGPQETQYF.

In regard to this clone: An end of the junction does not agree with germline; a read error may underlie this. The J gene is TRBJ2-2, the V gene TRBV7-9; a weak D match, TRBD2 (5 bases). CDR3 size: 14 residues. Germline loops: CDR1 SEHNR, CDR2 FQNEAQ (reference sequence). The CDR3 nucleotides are TGTGTCAGCAGCTTCGGGAAAATTACCGGGGAGCTGTTTTTT. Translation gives CVSSFGKITGELFF.

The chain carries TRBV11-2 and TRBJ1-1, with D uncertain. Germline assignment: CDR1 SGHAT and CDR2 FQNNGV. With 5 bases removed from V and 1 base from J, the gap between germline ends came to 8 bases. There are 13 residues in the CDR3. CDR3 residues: CASSPAENTEAFF. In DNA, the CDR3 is TGTGCCAGCAGCCCCGCGGAGAACACTGAAGCTTTCTTT.

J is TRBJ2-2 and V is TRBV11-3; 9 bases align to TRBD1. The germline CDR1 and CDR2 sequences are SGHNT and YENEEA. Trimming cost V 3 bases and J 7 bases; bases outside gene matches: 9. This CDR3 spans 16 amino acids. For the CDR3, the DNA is TGTGCCAGCAGCTTTGGACGACAGGGGGTGGGCGGGGAGCTGTTTTTT. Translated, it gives CASSFGRQGVGGELFF.

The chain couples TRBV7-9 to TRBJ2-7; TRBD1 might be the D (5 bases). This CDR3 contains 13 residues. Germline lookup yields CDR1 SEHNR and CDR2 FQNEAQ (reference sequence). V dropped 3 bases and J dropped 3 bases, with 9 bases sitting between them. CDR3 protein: CASSFRGDYEQYF. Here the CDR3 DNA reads TGTGCCAGCAGCTTTAGGGGCGACTACGAGCAGTACTTC. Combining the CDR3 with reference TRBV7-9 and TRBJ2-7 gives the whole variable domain DTGVSQNPRHKITKRGQNVTFRCDPISEHNRLYWYRQTLGQGPEFLTYFQNEAQLEKSRLLSDRFSAERPKGSFSTLEIQRTEQGDSAMYLCASSFRGDYEQYFGPGTRLTVT.

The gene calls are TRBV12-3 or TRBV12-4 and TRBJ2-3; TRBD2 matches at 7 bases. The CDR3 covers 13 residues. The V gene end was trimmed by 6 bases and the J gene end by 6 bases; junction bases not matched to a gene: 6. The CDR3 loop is CASSPGGWDTQYF. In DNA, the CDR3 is TGTGCCAGCAGCCCCGGGGGGTGGGATACGCAGTATTTT.